Presented here are 25 T cell receptor beta chains from one specimen sequenced in a study of graft-versus-host responses after intestinal transplantation. Sequencing was performed with immunoSEQ multiplex PCR; in TCRdb, only in-frame clones are kept and a portion is missing. The table includes under 100,000 clones, around 93% detected once. The antigens of these receptors remain unknown. The specimen comprised unstimulated CD8+ T cells sorted from spleen or lymph node cells, sampled before transplant. The receptors were gathered from a human donor who was the organ donor for an intestinal transplant.

This chain links TRBV5-1 with TRBJ2-7, with D tentatively TRBD1 (5 bases). This CDR3 comprises 15 residues. Per the germline V gene, CDR1 is SGHRS and CDR2 is YFSETQ. Deletions cut 0 bases from V and 2 bases from J, with 12 bases between. In nucleotides, the CDR3 is TGCGCCAGCAGCTTGGAGTGGGGCCGCGCCTACGAGCAGTACTTC. Its translation is CASSLEWGRAYEQYF.

Written as DNA, the CDR3 is TGTGCCAGCAGTTACCTATTCGCGGGGAACACCGGGGAGCTGTTTTTT. Amino acid sequence: CASSYLFAGNTGELFF. The chain links TRBV6-5 to TRBJ2-2, with D perhaps TRBD2 (5 bases). Trimming left V 2 bases short and J 1 base short, with 11 bases between. This CDR3 is 16 amino acids long. Per germline, CDR1 MNHEY and CDR2 SVGAGI.

V usage is TRBV27 and J usage is TRBJ2-7; maybe TRBD2 (7 bases). The CDR3 contains 14 residues. Per the germline V gene, CDR1 is MNHEY and CDR2 is SMNVEV (reference sequence). V dropped 3 bases and J dropped 4 bases, with 13 bases sitting between them. CDR3 amino acids: CASSLHREGYEQYF. The CDR3 DNA is TGTGCCAGCAGTTTGCACAGGGAGGGGTACGAGCAGTACTTC.

On this clone: Other DNA variants within this sample encode the same CDR3. The V and J genes are TRBV11-2 and TRBJ2-7; 7 bases are a match to TRBD1. The CDR3 totals 14 residues. Losses at the gene ends were 1 base for V and 2 bases for J; bases not matched to a gene: 2. Germline V gene sequence: CDR1 SGHAT, CDR2 FQNNGV. The CDR3 nucleotides are TGTGCCAGCAGCTTAGGACAGGGAACCTACGAGCAGTACTTC. Translation: CASSLGQGTYEQYF.

The chain has TRBV4-1 and TRBJ2-7; 8 nucleotides align to TRBD1. CDR1 and CDR2 (germline): MGHRA, YSYEKL. CDR3 length: 13 amino acids. Germline trimming cut 4 bases from V and 6 bases from J; bases unmatched to any gene: 5. CDR3 coding DNA: TGCGCCAGCAGCCTGGACAGGGAGGCCGAGCAGTACTTC. This sequence encodes CASSLDREAEQYF.

V and J are TRBV2 and TRBJ2-7, with TRBD1 as a possible D gene (7 bases). The CDR3 covers 14 residues. Germline assignment: CDR1 SNHLY and CDR2 FYNNEI. Trimming took 3 bases from V and 2 from J, leaving 11 bases between them. CDR3 nucleotides: TGTGCCAGCAGTGATCAGGGGGGTCCCTACGAGCAGTACTTC. As protein: CASSDQGGPYEQYF.

This chain connects TRBV19 to TRBJ2-1; tentatively, D is TRBD2 (7 bases). V was trimmed by 8 bases and J by 4 bases, leaving 12 bases between them. Looked up from germline, CDR1 is LNHDA and CDR2 is SQIVND (reference sequence). This CDR3 has 13 amino acids. The CDR3 loop reads CASSRGGYNEQFF. The DNA for the CDR3 is TGTGCCAGTTCCAGGGGAGGGTACAATGAGCAGTTCTTC. The whole variable domain, filled in from reference TRBV19 and TRBJ2-1, reads DGGITQSPKYLFRKEGQNVTLSCEQNLNHDAMYWYRQDPGQGLRLIYYSQIVNDFQKGDIAEGYSVSREKKESFPLTVTSAQKNPTAFYLCASSRGGYNEQFFGPGTRLTVL.

This chain links TRBV7-9 with TRBJ2-5, with D hard to call. The CDR3 loop spans 15 amino acids. Germline V gives CDR1 SEHNR, CDR2 FQNEAQ (reference sequence). The V gene lost 0 bases and the J gene lost 0 bases, with 8 bases spanning the gap. CDR3 protein: CASSLAPGYQETQYF. DNA of the CDR3: TGTGCCAGCAGCTTAGCGCCCGGGTACCAAGAGACCCAGTACTTC.

The chain uses TRBV27 and TRBJ2-7, with D tentatively TRBD1 (6 bases). This CDR3 comprises 16 residues. Germline CDR1 reads MNHEY; CDR2 reads SMNVEV (reference sequence). The V end was cut by 7 bases, the J end by 4 bases, with 23 bases between. Here the CDR3 reads CASTPAWTARGYEQYF. The CDR3 DNA reads TGTGCCAGCACTCCCGCCTGGACGGCGAGGGGGTACGAGCAGTACTTC.

The chain couples TRBV28 to TRBJ2-2, with a tentative D call TRBD1 (6 bases). The CDR3 has 17 amino acids. Germline V gene data show CDR1 as MDHEN and CDR2 as SYDVKM. V was cut by 7 bases and J by 3 bases, with 21 bases left in between. The CDR3 coding sequence is TGTGCCAGCACCCTACCCCGACAGGCAGGGGACACCGGGGAGCTGTTTTTT. This gives the protein CASTLPRQAGDTGELFF.

The chain recombines TRBV7-9 with TRBJ2-3, with unresolved D. V lost 3 bases and J 4 bases, leaving 5 bases between the germline ends. The CDR3 sequence is 12 residues long. Germline V gene data show CDR1 as SEHNR and CDR2 as FQNEAQ (reference sequence). In DNA, the CDR3 is TGTGCCAGCAGCTTCGGTGCAGATACGCAGTATTTT. Translated: CASSFGADTQYF.

This clone is a singleton in its sample. The chain is built from TRBV5-6 and TRBJ1-1; D call uncertain. V lost 6 bases, J lost 3 bases, and 6 bases lay in between. From germline, CDR1 is SGHDT and CDR2 YYEEEE. The CDR3 is made up of 11 amino acids. CDR3 sequence: CASTADTEAFF. CDR3 nucleotide sequence: TGTGCCAGCACCGCGGACACTGAAGCTTTCTTT.

The rearrangement links TRBV10-3 to TRBJ2-5; TRBD2 might be the D (5 bases). V was pared by 4 bases and J by 2 bases, with 8 bases between. The CDR3 consists of 13 residues. Germline assignment: CDR1 ENHRY and CDR2 SYGVKD. CDR3 residues: CAISVRRQETQYF. In DNA, the CDR3 is TGTGCCATCAGTGTACGGAGGCAAGAGACCCAGTACTTC.

The chain has TRBV7-9 and TRBJ1-1; no clear D gene. The CDR3 is made up of 13 amino acids. Trimming took off 5 bases at V and 0 bases at J, with 7 bases between the two ends. The V gene's germline CDR1 is SEHNR and CDR2 FQNEAQ (reference sequence). The CDR3 DNA reads as TGTGCCAGCAGCCTCACAGTGAACACTGAAGCTTTCTTT. Its translation is CASSLTVNTEAFF. Drawing the rest from reference TRBV7-9 and TRBJ1-1, the complete variable domain is DTGVSQNPRHKITKRGQNVTFRCDPISEHNRLYWYRQTLGQGPEFLTYFQNEAQLEKSRLLSDRFSAERPKGSFSTLEIQRTEQGDSAMYLCASSLTVNTEAFFGQGTRLTVV.

The chain is built from TRBV4-1 and TRBJ1-4; 8 bases align to TRBD1. CDR1 is MGHRA and CDR2 is YSYEKL in the germline V gene. V trimming: 0 bases; J trimming: 5 bases; junction bases outside the gene matches: 5. The CDR3 sequence is 16 residues long. CDR3 residues: CASSQDDRGPNEKLFF. CDR3 DNA sequence: TGCGCCAGCAGCCAAGATGACAGGGGACCAAATGAAAAACTGTTTTTT.

The V and J genes are TRBV20-1 and TRBJ1-2; 8 bases align to TRBD1. Germline CDR1 reads DFQATT; CDR2 reads SNEGSKA (reference sequence). The CDR3 covers 11 residues. V gave up 3 bases and J gave up 8 bases; unmatched junction bases: 2. The CDR3 sequence: CSARTGAGYTF. CDR3 in DNA: TGCAGTGCTAGGACAGGGGCCGGCTACACCTTC.

The rearrangement joins TRBV9 to TRBJ2-1, with 7 positions matching TRBD1. Trimming at V came to 4 bases and at J to 7 bases, leaving 8 bases not matched to a gene. CDR1 and CDR2 from the germline V gene are SGDLS and YYNGEE. CDR3 length equals 14 residues. Here the CDR3 reads CASSPRTGPNEQFF. CDR3 nucleotides: TGTGCCAGCAGCCCTCGGACAGGCCCGAATGAGCAGTTCTTC.

The V gene is TRBV4-3, the J gene TRBJ2-7; D not certain. CDR3 length: 14 residues. V was clipped by 3 bases and J by 0 bases, with 9 bases between them. CDR1 LGHNA and CDR2 YSLEER come from the germline V gene. This CDR3 reads CASSQGIISYEQYF. The CDR3, as DNA: TGCGCCAGCAGCCAGGGCATAATCTCCTACGAGCAGTACTTC.

Regarding this clone: A much bigger clone sits one base away, suggesting this may be a read error. V gene TRBV11-2 combines with J gene TRBJ2-7, with D maybe TRBD2 (6 bases). Per germline, CDR1 SGHAT and CDR2 FQNNGV. The CDR3 runs to 12 residues. V was cut by 5 bases and J by 3 bases, with 8 bases left in between. In DNA form, the CDR3 reads TGTGCCAGCAGCGTCGGGGGCTACGAGCAGTACTTC. It codes for CASSVGGYEQYF. The whole variable domain, remainder taken from reference TRBV11-2 and TRBJ2-7, is EAGVAQSPRYKIIEKRQSVAFWCNPISGHATLYWYQQILGQGPKLLIQFQNNGVVDDSQLPKDRFSAERLKGVDSTLKIQPAKLEDSAVYLCASSVGGYEQYFGPGTRLTVT.

The rearrangement links TRBV4-1 to TRBJ1-2; D remains unclear. Trimming left V 0 bases short and J 2 bases short, with 7 bases between. CDR3 length: 14 amino acids. CDR1 is MGHRA, CDR2 YSYEKL, per germline. This CDR3 reads CASSQERWNYGYTF. The CDR3 DNA reads TGCGCCAGCAGCCAAGAGCGGTGGAACTATGGCTACACCTTC.

The genes are TRBV10-1 and TRBJ2-1; 8 nucleotides align to TRBD2. This CDR3 is built from 13 residues. CDR1 and CDR2 from the germline V gene are WNHNN and SYGVQD (reference sequence). V lost 11 bases and J lost 6; bases outside the gene matches: 9. CDR3 protein: CAVRGGRGNEQFF. CDR3 nucleotide sequence: TGCGCCGTTCGGGGGGGCCGGGGCAATGAGCAGTTCTTC.

This chain links TRBV11-2 with TRBJ2-7, with 9 bases identical to TRBD1. CDR3 size: 14 residues. Unmatched junction bases numbered 5, after V lost 3 bases and J lost 5 bases. Per the germline V gene, CDR1 is SGHAT and CDR2 is FQNNGV. CDR3 sequence reads: CASSFRDRANEQYF. CDR3 nucleotides: TGTGCCAGCAGCTTCAGGGACAGGGCGAACGAGCAGTACTTC.

The chain has TRBV6-1 and TRBJ2-1; D is possibly TRBD2 (7 bases). CDR1 MNHNS and CDR2 SASEGT come from the germline V gene. The V gene lost 6 bases and the J gene lost 0 bases, with 12 bases spanning the gap. This CDR3 is built from 15 residues. Written as DNA, the CDR3 is TGTGCCAGCAGGGGGAGGGGGAGCTCCTACAATGAGCAGTTCTTC. This encodes CASRGRGSSYNEQFF.

The gene calls are TRBV7-8 and TRBJ1-6, with D perhaps matching TRBD1 (6 bases). The germline CDR1 and CDR2 sequences are SGHVS and FQNEAQ. Deletions cut 3 bases from V and 10 bases from J, with 13 bases between. This CDR3 contains 14 residues. Written as DNA, the CDR3 is TGTGCCAGCAGCTTTTGGCAGGGGCGCTCACCCCTCCACTTT. This codes for CASSFWQGRSPLHF.

The chain recombines TRBV7-8 with TRBJ2-1, with 9 bases that match TRBD2. Trimming cost V 5 bases and J 7 bases; bases outside gene matches: 12. Germline assignment: CDR1 SGHVS and CDR2 FQNEAQ. The CDR3 contains 16 residues. The CDR3, as DNA: TGTGCCAGCAGCATAGGTGCGGGGGGGCCGGGTAATGAGCAGTTCTTC. Translation gives CASSIGAGGPGNEQFF. The entire variable domain, with the rest obtained from reference TRBV7-8 and TRBJ2-1, is as follows: GAGVSQSPRYKVAKRGQDVALRCDPISGHVSLFWYQQALGQGPEFLTYFQNEAQLDKSGLPSDRFFAERPEGSVSTLKIQRTQQEDSAVYLCASSIGAGGPGNEQFFGPGTRLTVL.